The 3 T cell receptor beta chains presented below share a single source sample, sequenced in a study of T cells in Graves' hyperthyroidism and ophthalmopathy (dated by TCRdb to between 2018 and 2021). Library generation was performed with multiplex PCR. Data came from an Illumina HiSeq 2000. The TCR beta CDR3 regions were amplified from the RNA transcripts. For the first round of RT-PCR on the TCR CDR3, the HTBI primer set was used together with the Qiagen OneStep RT-PCR kit. Through fastp at Q25 and MiXCR, TCRdb rebuilt clones from the public reads, retaining in-frame beta chains. Duplicate CDR3 protein sequences are folded into a single record with the most common DNA and genes. The sample has 350,000 to 400,000 distinct CDR3 sequences on record, approximately 15% of them singletons. Jointly, the top ten make up about 31% of the sample. The sample comprised blood. The source is a woman aged 25 to 39 with Graves' hyperthyroidism.

A note on this clonotype: A much bigger clone sits one base away, suggesting this may be a read error. The chain combines TRBV28 with TRBJ2-1, with TRBD2 matching 12 bases. The CDR3 sequence is 16 residues long. CDR1 and CDR2 from the germline V gene are MDHEN and SYDVKM. V lost 2 bases, J lost 2 bases, and 1 base stayed unmatched. The CDR3 sequence is CASSLLAGGTYNEQFF. The CDR3 DNA follows: TGTGCCAGCAGTTTACTAGCGGGAGGGACCTACAATGAGCAGTTCTTC. Full variable domain (missing parts from reference TRBV28 and TRBJ2-1): DVKVTQSSRYLVKRTGEKVFLECVQDMDHENMFWYRQDPGLGLRLIYFSYDVKMKEKGDIPEGYSVSREKKERFSLILESASTNQTSMYLCASSLLAGGTYNEQFFGPGTRLTVL.

In its sample, this clonotype was seen a few times. The genes are TRBV25-1 and TRBJ2-3, with 7 nucleotides matching TRBD2. V shed 5 bases, J shed 6 bases, and the junction held 14 bases outside the gene matches. CDR1 and CDR2 (germline): MGHDK, SYGVNS. CDR3 length equals 16 residues. The CDR3: CASSPRSGTPVDTQYF. The CDR3 DNA reads as TGTGCCAGCAGTCCGAGAAGCGGGACGCCCGTGGATACGCAGTATTTT. The whole variable domain, filled in from reference TRBV25-1 and TRBJ2-3, reads EADIYQTPRYLVIGTGKKITLECSQTMGHDKMYWYQQDPGMELHLIHYSYGVNSTEKGDLSSESTVSRIRTEHFPLTLESARPSHTSQYLCASSPRSGTPVDTQYFGPGTRLTVL.

The CDR3 loop reads CSVEEEGENEQFF. In DNA form, the CDR3 reads TGCAGCGTTGAAGAAGAAGGCGAGAATGAGCAGTTCTTC. V usage is TRBV29-1 and J usage is TRBJ2-1, with no clear D. This CDR3 contains 13 residues. Germline V gives CDR1 SQVTM, CDR2 ANQGSEA. V was clipped by 0 bases and J by 7 bases, with 10 bases between them.